Listed here are 18 T cell receptor beta chains from one sample, sequenced in a study of cytomegalovirus exposure and HLA in healthy donors. Use of 60 Vbeta and 13 Jbeta primers characterized the PCR. Only in-frame clones appear in the TCRdb table, and some are missing; sequencing was by immunoSEQ multiplex PCR. Of about 95,000 clones in the sample, about three quarters were seen once. Material: PBMCs. The source is a man aged 55 to 69 in good health and CMV-seronegative.

This chain uses TRBV10-2 with TRBJ2-3, with D unclear. V shed 5 bases and J shed 1 base, with 10 bases lying between them. Germline V gene data show CDR1 as WSHSY and CDR2 as SAAADI. This CDR3 spans 14 amino acids. The CDR3 bases are TGCGCCAGCAGTACCCGGTCTCGCACAGATACGCAGTATTTT. It is translated as CASSTRSRTDTQYF.

The CDR3 DNA sequence: TGTGCCAGCAGTGATCAGGGACTAGCGACTGACAATGAGCAGTTCTTC. This codes for CASSDQGLATDNEQFF. V gene TRBV6-1 combines with J gene TRBJ2-1; 10 bases are shared with TRBD2. After removal of 3 bases from V and 5 bases from J, the junction contained 7 bases not matched to a gene. From germline, CDR1 is MNHNS and CDR2 SASEGT. This CDR3 region has 16 residues.

The V call is TRBV27, the J call TRBJ2-6; D unresolved. The V gene lost 5 bases and the J gene lost 3 bases, with 11 bases spanning the gap. The CDR3 sequence is 15 residues long. CDR1 MNHEY and CDR2 SMNVEV come from the germline V gene (reference sequence). The CDR3 sequence is CASSPYRFGANVLTF. CDR3 coding DNA: TGTGCCAGCAGTCCCTATCGGTTTGGGGCCAACGTCCTGACTTTC.

The rearrangement links TRBV14 to TRBJ2-1, with 10 bases lining up with TRBD2. This CDR3 is 15 amino acids long. V shed 5 bases, J shed 0 bases, and the junction held 1 base outside the gene matches. Germline loops: CDR1 SGHDN, CDR2 FVKESK. CDR3 nucleotides: TGTGCCAGCAGCAGGACTAGCGGCTCCTACAATGAGCAGTTCTTC. Residues: CASSRTSGSYNEQFF.

The chain uses TRBV19 and TRBJ1-1; TRBD1 might be the D (6 bases). Trimming took off 5 bases at V and 5 bases at J, with 15 bases between the two ends. This CDR3 spans 14 amino acids. Germline assignment: CDR1 LNHDA and CDR2 SQIVND (reference sequence). The CDR3 nucleotides are TGTGCCAGTAGTTTCGGTCAGAGGGGGACTGAAGCTTTCTTT. Protein product: CASSFGQRGTEAFF.

The chain recombines TRBV5-4 with TRBJ2-3; TRBD2 agrees at 8 bases. This CDR3 is built from 16 residues. Germline CDR1 SGHNT, CDR2 YYREEE (reference sequence). V lost 0 bases to trimming and J lost 6 bases; unmatched junction nucleotides: 9. The CDR3 DNA reads as TGTGCCAGCAGCTTGGGTGGTAGCGGGACCCCGGATACGCAGTATTTT. Protein product: CASSLGGSGTPDTQYF. Combining the CDR3 with reference TRBV5-4 and TRBJ2-3 gives the whole variable domain ETGVTQSPTHLIKTRGQQVTLRCSSQSGHNTVSWYQQALGQGPQFIFQYYREEENGRGNFPPRFSGLQFPNYSSELNVNALELDDSALYLCASSLGGSGTPDTQYFGPGTRLTVL.

V gene TRBV7-6 combines with J gene TRBJ1-6; no definite D call. V was shortened by 5 bases and J by 10 bases, with 15 bases between the two germline ends. From germline, CDR1 is SGHVS and CDR2 FNYEAQ. The CDR3 has 14 amino acids. The DNA of the CDR3 is TGTGCCAGCAGCCTTACCGCAGGCCGGTCACCCCTCCACTTT. This encodes CASSLTAGRSPLHF.

The V and J genes are TRBV7-6 and TRBJ2-1; 8 nucleotides align to TRBD1. CDR1 and CDR2 (germline): SGHVS, FNYEAQ. V shed 5 bases and J 9 bases; nucleotides not matched to a gene: 6. This CDR3 has 13 amino acids. The CDR3 sequence is CASSVDRDGEQFF. The CDR3 coding sequence is TGTGCCAGCAGCGTGGACAGGGACGGTGAGCAGTTCTTC. Supplemented by reference TRBV7-6 and TRBJ2-1, the full variable domain reads GAGVSQSPRYKVTKRGQDVALRCDPISGHVSLYWYRQALGQGPEFLTYFNYEAQQDKSGLPNDRFSAERPEGSISTLTIQRTEQRDSAMYRCASSVDRDGEQFFGPGTRLTVL.

This chain joins TRBV5-1 and TRBJ2-1, with D hard to call. Trimming removed 4 bases from V and 4 bases from J, with 6 bases in between. The CDR3 has 12 residues. The V gene's germline CDR1 is SGHRS and CDR2 YFSETQ. This CDR3 reads CASSAQYNEQFF. The CDR3 DNA follows: TGCGCCAGCAGCGCCCAGTACAATGAGCAGTTCTTC.

This clone has only a few counts. This chain uses TRBV7-2 with TRBJ1-1; 7 nucleotides agree with TRBD1. This CDR3 has 13 residues. Germline assignment: CDR1 SGHTA and CDR2 FQGNSA. The ends lost 1 base at V and 8 bases at J; junction bases unmatched: 4. CDR3 bases: TGTGCCAGCAGCTTAGGACAGGGAAAGGAAGCTTTCTTT. As protein: CASSLGQGKEAFF.

The J gene is TRBJ2-7, the V gene TRBV5-1, with D unclear. CDR1 is SGHRS and CDR2 is YFSETQ in the germline V gene. V gave up 0 bases and J gave up 0 bases, with 4 bases separating them. The CDR3 covers 13 residues. The CDR3: CASSLDTSYEQYF. The CDR3 DNA reads as TGCGCCAGCAGCTTGGACACCTCCTACGAGCAGTACTTC.

The chain couples TRBV7-2 to TRBJ2-7, with 8 bases lining up with TRBD1. The CDR3 runs 14 residues. Per the germline V gene, CDR1 is SGHTA and CDR2 is FQGNSA. V shed 4 bases, J shed 6 bases, and the junction held 8 bases outside the gene matches. For the CDR3, the DNA is TGTGCCAGCAGCTCCTCCGGGACAGGATTCGAGCAGTACTTC. This translates into CASSSSGTGFEQYF.

The rearrangement joins TRBV7-9 to TRBJ1-6, with TRBD1 matching 9 bases. Germline CDR1 and CDR2: SEHNR and FQNEAQ (reference sequence). CDR3 length: 14 residues. J was trimmed by 7 bases and V by 8 bases; bases with no gene match: 6. DNA of the CDR3: TGTGCCAGCGGGCCGGACAGGGGAAATTCACCCCTCCACTTT. Residues: CASGPDRGNSPLHF.

The CDR3 region is CASKLAGVDEQYF. The CDR3 DNA is TGTGCCAGCAAACTAGCGGGAGTGGACGAGCAGTACTTC. The chain recombines TRBV28 with TRBJ2-7, with 11 bases fitting TRBD2. The junction had 4 bases not matched to a gene; V was cut back by 7 bases and J by 5 bases. The CDR3 spans 13 residues. CDR1 MDHEN and CDR2 SYDVKM come from the germline V gene.

The chain links TRBV29-1 to TRBJ2-1; maybe TRBD2 (7 bases). This CDR3 contains 13 residues. CDR1 is SQVTM, CDR2 ANQGSEA, per germline. The CDR3 spells CAGGLLGPNEQFF. Here the CDR3 DNA reads TGCGCCGGGGGGCTCCTAGGACCCAATGAGCAGTTCTTC.

This clone has only a few counts. The rearrangement uses TRBV6-1 and TRBJ2-3; TRBD1 agrees at 9 bases. The CDR3 runs 17 residues. Germline V gene lookup returns CDR1 MNHNS and CDR2 SASEGT. V lost 0 bases to trimming and J lost 5 bases; unmatched junction nucleotides: 9. The CDR3 DNA follows: TGTGCCAGCAGTGAAGCGCTTTGGGACAGGGCGGGAGATACGCAGTATTTT. Amino acid sequence: CASSEALWDRAGDTQYF.

The gene calls are TRBV28 and TRBJ2-7; D gene uncertain. The V end lost 3 bases, the J end lost 0 bases, and 9 bases lay between the germline ends. Germline CDR1 and CDR2: MDHEN and SYDVKM. CDR3 length: 14 amino acids. The CDR3 is CASSLRGFSYEQYF. The CDR3 bases are TGTGCCAGCAGTTTGCGAGGTTTCTCCTACGAGCAGTACTTC. Together with reference TRBV28 and TRBJ2-7, the CDR3 gives the full variable domain: DVKVTQSSRYLVKRTGEKVFLECVQDMDHENMFWYRQDPGLGLRLIYFSYDVKMKEKGDIPEGYSVSREKKERFSLILESASTNQTSMYLCASSLRGFSYEQYFGPGTRLTVT.

This clone has more than one count but fewer than ten. This rearrangement joins TRBV11-2 to TRBJ1-5; D gene ambiguous. The germline CDR1 and CDR2 sequences are SGHAT and FQNNGV. V was clipped by 0 bases and J by 3 bases, with 9 bases between them. This CDR3 contains 15 residues. For the CDR3, the DNA is TGTGCCAGCAGCTTAGATGGCGGACTCAATCAGCCCCAGCATTTT. This gives the protein CASSLDGGLNQPQHF.